These T cell receptor beta chains were read from a single sample in a study of vaccination and CD4 T cells after COVID-19. TCRdb used MiXCR to reprocess the PCR reads, holding one entry per CDR3 protein. The sample lists about 25,000 distinct CDR3 sequences, over 55% occurring once. These TCRs' antigens remain unknown. The sample was CD4+ T cells from blood, cultured in vitro, taken after SARS-CoV-2 vaccination. The receptors stem from a human donor who received a COVID-19 vaccine. The CDR3 runs from the conserved cysteine through the conserved F or W. Each record gives: CDR3 protein, CDR3 DNA, V gene, D gene, clone size, J gene. The D gene is left open where the match is weak. A clone size is listed for some rows: how often the clone was seen (once, few, many), or a class if it is expanded.

CDR3: CASSVAGEAFF; DNA: TGTGCCAGCAGTGTGGCCGGAGAAGCTTTCTTT; V: TRBV2; D: NA; size: few; J: TRBJ1-1
CDR3: CSAIQATYQETQYF; DNA: TGCAGTGCTATACAGGCAACGTACCAAGAGACCCAGTACTTC; V: TRBV20-1; D: NA; size: NA; J: TRBJ2-5
CDR3: CSGLTGGQETQYF; DNA: TGCAGTGGCCTGACAGGGGGACAAGAGACCCAGTACTTC; V: TRBV20-1; D: TRBD1; size: NA; J: TRBJ2-5
CDR3: CASSIGTGYTGELFF; DNA: TGTGCCAGTAGTATAGGGACAGGGTACACCGGGGAGCTGTTTTTT; V: TRBV19; D: TRBD1; size: NA; J: TRBJ2-2
CDR3: CASSLRAGRENTEAFF; DNA: TGTGCCAGCAGCCTAAGGGCTGGCAGGGAGAACACTGAAGCTTTCTTT; V: TRBV7-9; D: NA; size: few; J: TRBJ1-1
CDR3: CASSEVGAPLHF; DNA: TGTGCCAGCAGTGAAGTTGGAGCACCCCTCCACTTT; V: TRBV6-1; D: NA; size: few; J: TRBJ1-6
CDR3: CSASDPFTTDTQYF; DNA: TGCAGTGCTAGCGACCCTTTCACCACAGATACGCAGTATTTT; V: TRBV20-1; D: NA; size: few; J: TRBJ2-3
CDR3: CASSTGTQIPGELFF; DNA: TGTGCCAGCAGTACAGGGACCCAGATACCCGGGGAGCTGTTTTTT; V: TRBV6-1; D: NA; size: few; J: TRBJ2-2
CDR3: CASSAIAGGQGEQFF; DNA: TGTGCCAGCAGTGCCATAGCGGGGGGGCAAGGTGAGCAGTTCTTC; V: TRBV6-4; D: TRBD2; size: NA; J: TRBJ2-1
CDR3: CASSGGQALGQPQHF; DNA: TGTGCCAGCAGTGGGGGACAGGCCCTAGGTCAGCCCCAGCATTTT; V: TRBV12-3/TRBV12-4; D: TRBD1; size: once; J: TRBJ1-5
CDR3: CATSRDLMGDNRAETQYF; DNA: TGTGCCACCAGCAGAGATTTGATGGGGGACAACCGGGCGGAGACCCAGTACTTC; V: TRBV15; D: NA; size: NA; J: TRBJ2-5
CDR3: CASSPRGAGQPQRF; DNA: TGTGCCAGCTCACCACGGGGGGCTGGACAGCCCCAGCGTTTT; V: TRBV18; D: NA; size: NA; J: TRBJ1-5
CDR3: CAISETGQGWAGNQPQHF; DNA: TGTGCCATCAGCGAGACGGGACAGGGGTGGGCGGGCAATCAGCCCCAGCATTTT; V: TRBV10-3; D: TRBD1; size: NA; J: TRBJ1-5
CDR3: CASTLRRGYEQFF; DNA: TGTGCCAGCACCCTCCGTAGGGGCTATGAGCAGTTCTTC; V: TRBV7-2; D: NA; size: NA; J: TRBJ2-1
CDR3: CASSPGREMDGYTF; DNA: TGTGCCAGCTCACCTGGCAGGGAAATGGATGGCTACACCTTC; V: TRBV18; D: NA; size: NA; J: TRBJ1-2
CDR3: CAISRTSGVLETQYF; DNA: TGTGCCATCAGCAGAACTAGCGGGGTCTTAGAGACCCAGTACTTC; V: TRBV10-3; D: TRBD2; size: NA; J: TRBJ2-5
CDR3: CASSPRDRAREQYF; DNA: TGTGCCAGCAGTCCCCGGGACAGGGCCCGCGAGCAGTACTTC; V: TRBV27; D: TRBD1; size: NA; J: TRBJ2-7
CDR3: CASSLSRTGAEAFF; DNA: TGTGCCAGCAGCTTATCTCGGACAGGGGCGGAAGCTTTCTTT; V: TRBV7-8; D: TRBD1; size: NA; J: TRBJ1-1
CDR3: CASSRAGGPQGNEQFF; DNA: TGTGCCAGCAGCCGAGCGGGGGGACCCCAGGGGAATGAGCAGTTCTTC; V: TRBV5-4; D: TRBD2; size: NA; J: TRBJ2-1
CDR3: CASSELPYGYTF; DNA: TGTGCCAGCAGTGAATTACCTTATGGCTACACCTTC; V: TRBV2; D: NA; size: NA; J: TRBJ1-2
CDR3: CASSPMINYGYTF; DNA: TGTGCCAGCAGCCCCATGATTAACTATGGCTACACCTTC; V: TRBV7-9; D: NA; size: NA; J: TRBJ1-2
CDR3: CASRWNLQGAGEKLFF; DNA: TGCGCCAGCCGCTGGAACTTACAGGGGGCGGGTGAAAAACTGTTTTTT; V: TRBV5-1; D: TRBD1; size: NA; J: TRBJ1-4
CDR3: CASRRESANSPLHF; DNA: TGTGCCAGCCGGCGGGAGTCGGCTAATTCACCCCTCCACTTT; V: TRBV6-1; D: NA; size: NA; J: TRBJ1-6
CDR3: CATSEGGQGDNSPLHF; DNA: TGTGCCACCAGTGAGGGCGGACAGGGCGATAATTCACCCCTCCACTTT; V: TRBV24-1; D: TRBD1; size: few; J: TRBJ1-6
CDR3: CATAQGRGETQYF; DNA: TGTGCCACCGCCCAAGGTCGAGGGGAGACCCAGTACTTC; V: TRBV24-1; D: NA; size: once; J: TRBJ2-5
CDR3: CASSIQDREAGELFF; DNA: TGTGCCAGTAGTATTCAGGACAGGGAGGCCGGGGAGCTGTTTTTT; V: TRBV19; D: TRBD1; size: NA; J: TRBJ2-2